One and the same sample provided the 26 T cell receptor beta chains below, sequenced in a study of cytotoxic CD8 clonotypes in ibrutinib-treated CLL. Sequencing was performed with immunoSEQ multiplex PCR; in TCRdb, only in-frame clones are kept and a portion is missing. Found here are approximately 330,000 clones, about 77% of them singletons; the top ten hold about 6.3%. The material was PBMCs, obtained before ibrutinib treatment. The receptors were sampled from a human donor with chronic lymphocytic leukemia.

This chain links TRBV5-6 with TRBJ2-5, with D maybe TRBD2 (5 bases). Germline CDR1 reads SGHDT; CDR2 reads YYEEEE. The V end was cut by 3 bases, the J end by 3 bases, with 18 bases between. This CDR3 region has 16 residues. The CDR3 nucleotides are TGTGCCAGCAGCTCGGGGTTAATGATAGAAGAAGAGACCCAGTACTTC. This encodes CASSSGLMIEEETQYF. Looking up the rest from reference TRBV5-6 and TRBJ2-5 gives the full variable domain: DAGVTQSPTHLIKTRGQQVTLRCSPKSGHDTVSWYQQALGQGPQFIFQYYEEEERQRGNFPDRFSGHQFPNYSSELNVNALLLGDSALYLCASSSGLMIEEETQYFGPGTRLLVL.

In DNA form, the CDR3 reads TGTGCCAGCAGCGATGACAGCACAGATACGCAGTATTTT. Translated, it gives CASSDDSTDTQYF. The chain carries TRBV11-3 and TRBJ2-3, with unresolved D. Per the germline V gene, CDR1 is SGHNT and CDR2 is YENEEA. This CDR3 spans 13 amino acids. V lost 5 bases and J lost 0, with 6 bases in between.

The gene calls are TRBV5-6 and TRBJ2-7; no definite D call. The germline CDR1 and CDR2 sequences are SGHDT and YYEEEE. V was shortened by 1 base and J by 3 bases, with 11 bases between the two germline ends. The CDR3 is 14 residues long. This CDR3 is CASSLFGYNYEQYF. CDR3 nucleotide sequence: TGTGCCAGCAGCTTGTTTGGATACAACTACGAGCAGTACTTC. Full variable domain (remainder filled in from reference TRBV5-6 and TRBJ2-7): DAGVTQSPTHLIKTRGQQVTLRCSPKSGHDTVSWYQQALGQGPQFIFQYYEEEERQRGNFPDRFSGHQFPNYSSELNVNALLLGDSALYLCASSLFGYNYEQYFGPGTRLTVT.

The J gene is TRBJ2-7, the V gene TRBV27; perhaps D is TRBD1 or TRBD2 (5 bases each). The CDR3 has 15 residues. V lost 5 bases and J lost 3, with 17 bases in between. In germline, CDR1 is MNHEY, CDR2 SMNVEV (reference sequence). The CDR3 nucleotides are TGTGCCAGCAGTAGACCGGACCGGGACGTCTACGAGCAGTACTTC. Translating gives CASSRPDRDVYEQYF.

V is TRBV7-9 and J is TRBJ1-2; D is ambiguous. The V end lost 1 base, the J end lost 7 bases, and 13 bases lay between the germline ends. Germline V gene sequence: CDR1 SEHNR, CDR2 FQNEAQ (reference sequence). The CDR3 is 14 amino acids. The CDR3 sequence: CASSLEGWRRGYTF. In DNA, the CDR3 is TGTGCCAGCAGCTTAGAGGGTTGGAGGCGTGGCTACACCTTC.

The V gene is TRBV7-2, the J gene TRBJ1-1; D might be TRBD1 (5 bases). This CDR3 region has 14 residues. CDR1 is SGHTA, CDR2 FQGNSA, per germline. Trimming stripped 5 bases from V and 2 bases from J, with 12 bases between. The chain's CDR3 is CASSLRDSNTEAFF. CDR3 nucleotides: TGTGCCAGCAGCCTGAGAGACAGTAACACTGAAGCTTTCTTT.

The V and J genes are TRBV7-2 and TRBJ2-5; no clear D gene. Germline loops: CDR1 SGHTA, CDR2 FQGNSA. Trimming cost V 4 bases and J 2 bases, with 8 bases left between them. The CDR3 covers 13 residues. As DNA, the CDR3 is TGTGCCAGCAGCTCCGTCCTACAAGAGACCCAGTACTTC. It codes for CASSSVLQETQYF.

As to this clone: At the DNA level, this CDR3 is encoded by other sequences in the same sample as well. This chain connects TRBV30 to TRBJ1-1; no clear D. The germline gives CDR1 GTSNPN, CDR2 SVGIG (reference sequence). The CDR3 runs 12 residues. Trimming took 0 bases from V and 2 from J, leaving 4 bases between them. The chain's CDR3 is CAWSVGNTEAFF. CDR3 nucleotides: TGTGCCTGGAGTGTTGGAAACACTGAAGCTTTCTTT.

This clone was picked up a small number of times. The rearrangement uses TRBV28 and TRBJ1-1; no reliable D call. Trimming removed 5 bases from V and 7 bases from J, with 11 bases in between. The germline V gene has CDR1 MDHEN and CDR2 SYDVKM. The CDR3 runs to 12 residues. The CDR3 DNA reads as TGTGCCAGCAGTCCTACTTGGGGTGAAGCTTTCTTT. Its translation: CASSPTWGEAFF.

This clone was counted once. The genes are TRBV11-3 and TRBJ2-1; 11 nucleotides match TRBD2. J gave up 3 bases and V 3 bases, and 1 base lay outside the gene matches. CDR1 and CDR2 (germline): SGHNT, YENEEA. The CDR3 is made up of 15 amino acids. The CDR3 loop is CASSFLAGGYNEQFF. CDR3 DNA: TGTGCCAGCAGCTTCCTAGCGGGGGGCTACAATGAGCAGTTCTTC.

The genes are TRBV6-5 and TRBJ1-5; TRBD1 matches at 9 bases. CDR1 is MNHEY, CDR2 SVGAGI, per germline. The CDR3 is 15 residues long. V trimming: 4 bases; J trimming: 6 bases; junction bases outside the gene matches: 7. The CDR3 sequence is CASSLTGGRTQPQHF. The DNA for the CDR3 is TGTGCCAGCAGTTTAACAGGGGGCAGAACTCAGCCCCAGCATTTT.

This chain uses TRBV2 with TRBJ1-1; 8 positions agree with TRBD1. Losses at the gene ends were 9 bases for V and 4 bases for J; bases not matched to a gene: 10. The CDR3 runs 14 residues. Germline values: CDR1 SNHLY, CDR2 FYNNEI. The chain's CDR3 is CARRDRGYFTEAFF. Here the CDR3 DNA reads TGTGCCAGGAGAGACAGGGGTTACTTCACTGAAGCTTTCTTT.

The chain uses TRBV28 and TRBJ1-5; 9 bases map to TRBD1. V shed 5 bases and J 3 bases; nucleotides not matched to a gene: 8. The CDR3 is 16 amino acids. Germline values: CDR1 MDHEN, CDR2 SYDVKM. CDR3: CASSKQGQGINQPQHF. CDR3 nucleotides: TGTGCCAGCAGTAAACAGGGACAGGGAATCAATCAGCCCCAGCATTTT.

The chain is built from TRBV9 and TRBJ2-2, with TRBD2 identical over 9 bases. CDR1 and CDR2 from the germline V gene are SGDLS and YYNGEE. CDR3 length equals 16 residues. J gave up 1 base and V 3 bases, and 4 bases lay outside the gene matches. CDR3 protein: CASSERLAVNTGELFF. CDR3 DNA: TGTGCCAGCAGCGAACGACTAGCGGTGAACACCGGGGAGCTGTTTTTT.

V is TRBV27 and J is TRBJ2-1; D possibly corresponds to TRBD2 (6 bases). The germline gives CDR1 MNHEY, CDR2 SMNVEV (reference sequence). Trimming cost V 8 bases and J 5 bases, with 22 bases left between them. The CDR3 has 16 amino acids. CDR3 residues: CASARPIGRLNNEQFF. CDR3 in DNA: TGTGCCAGCGCCCGTCCGATCGGGAGACTTAACAATGAGCAGTTCTTC.

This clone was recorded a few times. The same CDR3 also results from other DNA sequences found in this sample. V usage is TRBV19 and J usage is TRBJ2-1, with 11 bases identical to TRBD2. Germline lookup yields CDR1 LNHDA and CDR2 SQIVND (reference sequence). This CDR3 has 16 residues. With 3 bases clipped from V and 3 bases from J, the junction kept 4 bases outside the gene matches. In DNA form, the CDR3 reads TGTGCCAGTAGTATTCGCACTAGCGGGAGCTACAATGAGCAGTTCTTC. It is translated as CASSIRTSGSYNEQFF.

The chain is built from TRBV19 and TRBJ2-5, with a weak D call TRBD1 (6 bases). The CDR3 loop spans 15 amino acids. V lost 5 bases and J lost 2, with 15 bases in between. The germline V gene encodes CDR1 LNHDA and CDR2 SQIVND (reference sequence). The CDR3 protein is CASSWQGIKQETQYF. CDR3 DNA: TGTGCCAGTAGTTGGCAGGGGATTAAGCAAGAGACCCAGTACTTC.

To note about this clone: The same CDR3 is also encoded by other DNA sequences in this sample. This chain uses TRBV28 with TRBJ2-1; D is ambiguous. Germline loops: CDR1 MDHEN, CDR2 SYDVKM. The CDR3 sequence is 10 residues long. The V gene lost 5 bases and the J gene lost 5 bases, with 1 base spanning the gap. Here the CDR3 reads CASSDNEQFF. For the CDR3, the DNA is TGTGCCAGCAGTGACAATGAGCAGTTCTTC. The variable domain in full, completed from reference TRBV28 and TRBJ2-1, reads DVKVTQSSRYLVKRTGEKVFLECVQDMDHENMFWYRQDPGLGLRLIYFSYDVKMKEKGDIPEGYSVSREKKERFSLILESASTNQTSMYLCASSDNEQFFGPGTRLTVL.

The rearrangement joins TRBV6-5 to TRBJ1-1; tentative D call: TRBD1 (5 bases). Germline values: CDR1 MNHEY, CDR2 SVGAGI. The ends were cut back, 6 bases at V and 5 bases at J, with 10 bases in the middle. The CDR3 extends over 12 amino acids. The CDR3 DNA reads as TGTGCCAGCAGGGGGACGCGGACTGAAGCTTTCTTT. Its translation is CASRGTRTEAFF.

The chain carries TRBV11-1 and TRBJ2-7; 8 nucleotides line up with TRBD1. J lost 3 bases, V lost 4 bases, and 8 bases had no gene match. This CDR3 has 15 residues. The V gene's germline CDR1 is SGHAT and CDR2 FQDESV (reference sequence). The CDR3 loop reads CASSSEGQAIYEQYF. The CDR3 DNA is TGTGCCAGCAGCTCAGAGGGACAGGCGATCTACGAGCAGTACTTC.

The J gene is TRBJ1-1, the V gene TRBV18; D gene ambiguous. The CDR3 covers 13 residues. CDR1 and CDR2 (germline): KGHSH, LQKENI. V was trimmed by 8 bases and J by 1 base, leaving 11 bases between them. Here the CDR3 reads CASTRLGNTEAFF. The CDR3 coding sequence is TGTGCCAGCACCAGACTTGGGAACACTGAAGCTTTCTTT.

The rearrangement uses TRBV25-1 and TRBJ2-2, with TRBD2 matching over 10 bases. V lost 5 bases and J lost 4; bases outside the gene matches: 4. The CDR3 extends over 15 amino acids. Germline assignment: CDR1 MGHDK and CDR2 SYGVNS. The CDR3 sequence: CASSIAGGGTGELFF. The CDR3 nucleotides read TGTGCCAGCAGTATAGCGGGAGGCGGCACCGGGGAGCTGTTTTTT. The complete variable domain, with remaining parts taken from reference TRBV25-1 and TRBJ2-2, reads EADIYQTPRYLVIGTGKKITLECSQTMGHDKMYWYQQDPGMELHLIHYSYGVNSTEKGDLSSESTVSRIRTEHFPLTLESARPSHTSQYLCASSIAGGGTGELFFGEGSRLTVL.

The chain's CDR3 is CAWSNDLRVYEQYF. CDR3 nucleotide sequence: TGTGCCTGGAGCAATGACCTCAGGGTCTACGAGCAGTACTTC. The chain couples TRBV30 to TRBJ2-7, with D perhaps matching TRBD1 (5 bases). The CDR3 runs 14 residues. Germline values: CDR1 GTSNPN, CDR2 SVGIG (reference sequence). Deletions cut 3 bases from V and 3 bases from J, with 15 bases between.

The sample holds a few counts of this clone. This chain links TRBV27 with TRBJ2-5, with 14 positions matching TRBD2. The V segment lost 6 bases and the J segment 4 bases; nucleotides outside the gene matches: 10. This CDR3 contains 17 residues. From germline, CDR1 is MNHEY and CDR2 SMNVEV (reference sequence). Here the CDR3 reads CASSPLTSGRARETQYF. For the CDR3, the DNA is TGTGCCAGCAGCCCACTGACTAGCGGGAGGGCCAGAGAGACCCAGTACTTC.

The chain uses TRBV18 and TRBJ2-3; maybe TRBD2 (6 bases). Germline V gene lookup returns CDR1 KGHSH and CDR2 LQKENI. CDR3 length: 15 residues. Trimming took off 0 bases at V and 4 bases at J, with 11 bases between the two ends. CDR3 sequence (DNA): TGTGCCAGCTCACCACCGGGACTTAGGGCAGATACGCAGTATTTT. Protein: CASSPPGLRADTQYF.

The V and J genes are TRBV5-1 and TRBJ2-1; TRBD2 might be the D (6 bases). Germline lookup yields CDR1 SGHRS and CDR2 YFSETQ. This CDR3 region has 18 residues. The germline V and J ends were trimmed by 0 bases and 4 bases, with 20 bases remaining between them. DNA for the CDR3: TGCGCCAGCAGCTTGGTTAGGGACGGAGGGCGGGTTTACAATGAGCAGTTCTTC. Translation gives CASSLVRDGGRVYNEQFF.